A selection of T cell receptor beta chains follows, all from one sample in a study of neurological immune-mediated disorders. In TCRdb, the 5' RACE reads were re-called with MiXCR into one record per CDR3 protein. The sample holds tens of thousands of distinct CDR3 sequences, 12% seen once. The sample comprised PBMCs. The receptors were sampled from a man between 60 and 70 years old in good health. CDR3s include the opening cysteine and the closing phenylalanine or tryptophan. A D gene is named only where the DNA matches it firmly. Expanded clones get a size class; other rows say once, few or many, or leave the size out.

j_call	d_call	v_call	clone_size	cdr3_nt	cdr3_aa
TRBJ1-1	-	TRBV12-3/TRBV12-4	-	TGTGCCAGAAGTCTGCAGGGCGAAACCGAAGCTTTCTTT	CARSLQGETEAFF
TRBJ2-5	TRBD2	TRBV6-6	-	TGTGCCAGCAGTTATACGCTAGCGGGAATGGAGACCCCGTACTTC	CASSYTLAGMETPYF
TRBJ1-5	TRBD1	TRBV20-1	many	TGCAGTGCTTTTGCCGGGACAGGGGCTCTCTATAGCAATCAGCCCCAGCATTTT	CSAFAGTGALYSNQPQHF
TRBJ2-1	TRBD2	TRBV5-1	-	TGCGCCAGCAGCTTCACAGGGTTACTAGCGGGGGCGTACAATGAGCAGTTCTTC	CASSFTGLLAGAYNEQFF
TRBJ1-1	-	TRBV6-2/TRBV6-3	-	TGTGCCAGCAGTTACCCCTGGCCCGAACCCACCACTGAAGCTTTCTTT	CASSYPWPEPTTEAFF
TRBJ1-5	-	TRBV4-1	many	TGCGCCAGCAGCCACGAAGGTAGCAATCAGCCCCAGCATTTT	CASSHEGSNQPQHF
TRBJ2-3	TRBD2	TRBV7-9	many	TGTGCCAGCAGCTCCCCCGGTAGCGGGACAGATACGCAGTATTTT	CASSSPGSGTDTQYF
TRBJ2-4	TRBD2	TRBV10-2	many	TGCGCCAGCAGTGAGCCCCTAGCGGTAGCCAAAAACATTCAGTACTTC	CASSEPLAVAKNIQYF
TRBJ2-3	TRBD2	TRBV5-6	many	TGTGCCAGCAGCCCGAGACTAGCGGATACAGATACGCAGTATTTT	CASSPRLADTDTQYF
TRBJ1-4	-	TRBV20-1	many	TGCAGCCTCCACGATGCAACTAATGAAAAACTGTTTTTT	CSLHDATNEKLFF
TRBJ1-2	-	TRBV12-2	-	TGTGCAAGTCGCTCCCCCCGGGACAGCCAAATCTATGGCTACACCTTC	CASRSPRDSQIYGYTF
TRBJ2-5	-	TRBV4-2	many	TGTGCCAGCAGCCAAGGGTCGAGGGGAGGCCCACAAGAGACCCAGTACTTC	CASSQGSRGGPQETQYF
TRBJ2-5	-	TRBV28	many	TGTGCCAGCAGTGCCCCTTGGGAGACCCAGTACTTC	CASSAPWETQYF
TRBJ2-3	TRBD2	TRBV19	many	TGTGCCAGTAGACCCACTAGCGGGGGCACAGATACGCAGTATTTT	CASRPTSGGTDTQYF
TRBJ2-7	-	TRBV5-6	many	TGTGCCAGCAGCCGTGGTCACCGATCCTACGAGCAGTACTTC	CASSRGHRSYEQYF
TRBJ1-1	-	TRBV28	many	TGTGCCAGCAGTTTTGGACACCGGAACACTGAAGCTTTCTTT	CASSFGHRNTEAFF
TRBJ2-3	-	TRBV28	medium-sized	TGTGCCAGCAGTCGCCACGGATCAAACACAGATACGCAGTATTTT	CASSRHGSNTDTQYF
TRBJ1-1	-	TRBV7-9	-	TGTGCCAGCAGCGGGCCTGCACTGAACACTGAAGCTTTCTTT	CASSGPALNTEAFF
TRBJ1-5	TRBD1	TRBV10-3	many	TGTGCCATCGGCCCCGGGACAGGGGTTGTTCAGCCCCAGCATTTT	CAIGPGTGVVQPQHF
TRBJ1-2	-	TRBV11-3	many	TGTGCCAGCAGCCGCCTCGGGGGATTCTATGGCTACACCTTC	CASSRLGGFYGYTF
TRBJ2-7	TRBD1	TRBV28	many	TGTGCCAGCAGTTGGACGACAGGGTTTGCAGACGAGCAGTACTTC	CASSWTTGFADEQYF
TRBJ1-5	-	TRBV28	many	TGTGCCAGCAGTTTTGGGGGTCGACAGCCCCAGCATTTT	CASSFGGRQPQHF
TRBJ2-1	-	TRBV11-3	many	TGTGCCAGCAGCTTAGATAGGGGTGGGAGTGAGCAGTTCTTC	CASSLDRGGSEQFF
TRBJ2-2	-	TRBV7-3	many	TGTGCCAGCAGCCAAGGGCTGGCGAACACCGGGGAGCTGTTTTTT	CASSQGLANTGELFF
TRBJ2-6	TRBD1	TRBV10-3	many	TGTGCCACTCGGACAGGGGGCGCTGGGGCCAACGTCCTGACTTTC	CATRTGGAGANVLTF
TRBJ2-2	-	TRBV29-1	many	TGCAGCGTTGCAGAGGGGGTCACCGGGGAGCTGTTTTTT	CSVAEGVTGELFF
TRBJ1-1	-	TRBV5-1	many	TGCGCCAGCAGCACAACAGGGAACACTGAAGCTTTCTTT	CASSTTGNTEAFF
TRBJ2-7	-	TRBV21-1	many	TGTGCCAGCATCTTCTACGAGCAGTACTTC	CASIFYEQYF
TRBJ1-5	-	TRBV5-4	-	TGTGCCAGCAGCTTGGGTGGACAGATAAATCAGCCCCAGCATTTT	CASSLGGQINQPQHF
TRBJ2-7	TRBD2	TRBV7-8	many	TGTGCCAGCAGCGAACAAGGACTAGCGGGGGTTTGGGAGCAGTACTTC	CASSEQGLAGVWEQYF
TRBJ2-5	-	TRBV15	many	TGTGCCACCAGCAGAGCAGGGTCGACAGAAGAGACCCAGTACTTC	CATSRAGSTEETQYF
TRBJ2-2	-	TRBV12-3/TRBV12-4	-	TGTGCCAGCAGTCGTCCTGGGGCCGGGGAGCTGTTTTTT	CASSRPGAGELFF
TRBJ2-7	TRBD2	TRBV7-2	-	TGTGCCAGCAGCCGGATGGGACTAGATCAATACGAGCAGTACTTC	CASSRMGLDQYEQYF
TRBJ2-1	TRBD1	TRBV5-1	once	TGCGCCAGCAAATGTGGGGACAGCTACAATGGGCAGTTCTTC	CASKCGDSYNGQFF
TRBJ1-4	-	TRBV6-5	medium-sized	TGTGCCAGCAGAGGGAAAGGGGGGAGACTGTTTTTT	CASRGKGGRLFF
TRBJ2-5	-	TRBV27	many	TGTGCCAGCAAGAGCGCAGGGCCGCCGGAGACCCAGTACTTC	CASKSAGPPETQYF
TRBJ2-1	-	TRBV11-2	many	TGTGCCAGCAGCTTTTCCTTGCCCCAGCGGTTCTTC	CASSFSLPQRFF